The 29 T cell receptor beta chains reported below all come from one sample, sequenced in a study of blood T cell repertoires in COVID-19. The data were produced by immunoSEQ multiplex PCR, yet TCRdb's version contains in-frame clones alone and is incomplete. The sample consists of 250,000 or so clones, about 82% of them appearing once. Input material: peripheral blood. These receptors came from a woman aged 60 to 75 with active or convalescent COVID-19.

The chain is built from TRBV9 and TRBJ1-6, with D unresolved. The germline V gene encodes CDR1 SGDLS and CDR2 YYNGEE. This CDR3 is 14 amino acids long. V was trimmed by 3 bases and J by 9 bases, leaving 13 bases between them. The CDR3 DNA reads as TGTGCCAGCAGCGGGACCTTAGGAGGTTCACCCCTCCACTTT. Translating it yields CASSGTLGGSPLHF.

This clone was observed a single time. The chain recombines TRBV9 with TRBJ1-6; 8 bases line up with TRBD1. The V gene's germline CDR1 is SGDLS and CDR2 YYNGEE. Trimming at V came to 0 bases and at J to 7 bases, leaving 6 bases not matched to a gene. The length of the CDR3 is 16 residues. The CDR3 nucleotides read TGTGCCAGCAGCGTAGACTTGACAGGGGTGAATTCACCCCTCCACTTT. It specifies CASSVDLTGVNSPLHF.

The V gene is TRBV20-1, the J gene TRBJ2-1; 9 bases match TRBD1. From germline, CDR1 is DFQATT and CDR2 SNEGSKA (reference sequence). V dropped 7 bases and J dropped 13; count of bases not matched to a gene: 8. This CDR3 contains 11 residues. The CDR3 loop is CSVTGGSFQFF. DNA of the CDR3: TGCAGTGTTACAGGGGGCAGTTTCCAGTTCTTC.

The chain has TRBV11-2 and TRBJ2-5, with 8 bases that match TRBD1. The CDR3 runs to 15 residues. V gave up 1 base and J gave up 5 bases; unmatched junction bases: 6. Germline lookup yields CDR1 SGHAT and CDR2 FQNNGV. The CDR3 region has the DNA TGTGCCAGCAGCTTAGGGGCAGGGGGCGGGGAGACCCAGTACTTC. It yields the protein CASSLGAGGGETQYF.

The J gene is TRBJ2-1, the V gene TRBV7-2; 10 bases are shared with TRBD2. Germline trimming cut 1 base from V and 6 bases from J; bases unmatched to any gene: 3. Germline CDR1 SGHTA, CDR2 FQGNSA. CDR3 length: 15 residues. This chain's CDR3 is CASSLGRTSGNEQFF. In DNA form, the CDR3 reads TGTGCCAGCAGCTTAGGACGGACTAGCGGCAATGAGCAGTTCTTC.

This chain joins TRBV3-1 (or the pseudogene TRBV3-2) and TRBJ2-7, with no clear D. CDR1 and CDR2 from the germline V gene are LGHDT and YNNKEL (reference sequence). The CDR3 sequence is 15 residues long. Between the trimmed V and J ends, which lost 0 bases and 6 bases, there was a span of 15 bases. The CDR3 coding sequence is TGTGCCAGCAGCCAAGATGGCCAGGTGGTCCGCGAGCAGTACTTC. This gives the protein CASSQDGQVVREQYF.

The rearrangement uses TRBV18 and TRBJ2-2; tentative D call: TRBD2 (5 bases). This CDR3 is built from 15 residues. Trimming cost V 5 bases and J 5 bases, with 15 bases left between them. The V gene's germline CDR1 is KGHSH and CDR2 LQKENI. The CDR3 reads CASSAVGDVTGELFF. The CDR3 nucleotides are TGTGCCAGCTCAGCCGTCGGGGATGTGACCGGGGAGCTGTTTTTT.

J is TRBJ2-5 and V is TRBV12-3 or TRBV12-4, with D unresolved. The CDR3 extends over 12 amino acids. With 3 bases removed from V and 2 bases from J, the gap between germline ends came to 4 bases. DNA of the CDR3: TGTGCCAGCAGTTTTCCACAAGAGACCCAGTACTTC. It codes for CASSFPQETQYF.

This clone was detected only a few times. Additional DNA sequences in this sample encode the identical CDR3. This chain uses TRBV29-1 with TRBJ2-3, with 14 bases lining up with TRBD2. This CDR3 is 16 amino acids long. V lost 7 bases, J lost 4 bases, and 10 bases stayed unmatched. Germline CDR1 SQVTM, CDR2 ANQGSEA. Here the CDR3 DNA reads TGCAGCGGCATCGATGGGACTAGCGGGAGTGCAGATACGCAGTATTTT. Amino acid sequence: CSGIDGTSGSADTQYF.

This rearrangement joins TRBV19 to TRBJ2-1; D is unclear. This CDR3 has 13 amino acids. Trimming took off 6 bases at V and 8 bases at J, with 14 bases between the two ends. The V gene's germline CDR1 is LNHDA and CDR2 SQIVND (reference sequence). The DNA for the CDR3 is TGTGCCAGTAGCCTCGTCCTGCAGGATGAGCAGTTCTTC. It yields the protein CASSLVLQDEQFF.

This clone was found once. This chain uses TRBV11-1 with TRBJ2-2; 8 bases fit TRBD2. Trimming at V came to 5 bases and at J to 2 bases, leaving 7 bases not matched to a gene. The CDR3 totals 16 residues. Per germline, CDR1 SGHAT and CDR2 FQDESV (reference sequence). The DNA for the CDR3 is TGTGCCAGCAGCGCGGCTAGCGGGCCCAACACCGGGGAGCTGTTTTTT. Encoded protein: CASSAASGPNTGELFF.

The CDR3 DNA reads TGTGCCAGCGGTTCTAAACTCCTCCCTGCAAGCGAGCAGTACTTC. Translated, it gives CASGSKLLPASEQYF. The chain joins TRBV27 to TRBJ2-7; D is ambiguous. The CDR3 is 15 amino acids. V was pared by 8 bases and J by 6 bases, with 23 bases between. CDR1 is MNHEY and CDR2 is SMNVEV in the germline V gene (reference sequence).

The rearrangement joins TRBV5-5 to TRBJ1-3, with 8 bases that match TRBD1. The V segment lost 5 bases and the J segment 2 bases; nucleotides outside the gene matches: 3. Germline CDR1 and CDR2: SGHKS and YYEKEE (reference sequence). This CDR3 contains 14 residues. In nucleotides, the CDR3 is TGTGCCAGCAGTTACAGGGGGACTGGAAACACCATATATTTT. Protein sequence: CASSYRGTGNTIYF.

The genes are TRBV30 and TRBJ1-1; TRBD1 matches 7 bases. V was pared by 3 bases and J by 0 bases, with 4 bases of the junction left unmatched. From germline, CDR1 is GTSNPN and CDR2 SVGIG (reference sequence). This CDR3 spans 14 amino acids. CDR3 in DNA: TGTGCCTGGAGGGCGGGACAGATGAACACTGAAGCTTTCTTT. Translation: CAWRAGQMNTEAFF.

This clone was picked up a small number of times. V and J are TRBV19 and TRBJ2-1, with TRBD2 matching over 9 bases. V shed 4 bases and J 9 bases; nucleotides not matched to a gene: 10. The CDR3 has 15 residues. CDR1 and CDR2 from the germline V gene are LNHDA and SQIVND (reference sequence). The CDR3 loop reads CASSTTSGPLSEQFF. In DNA, the CDR3 is TGTGCCAGTAGTACGACTAGCGGCCCTCTCAGTGAGCAGTTCTTC. The full variable domain, rest sourced from reference TRBV19 and TRBJ2-1, is DGGITQSPKYLFRKEGQNVTLSCEQNLNHDAMYWYRQDPGQGLRLIYYSQIVNDFQKGDIAEGYSVSREKKESFPLTVTSAQKNPTAFYLCASSTTSGPLSEQFFGPGTRLTVL.

V is TRBV5-4 and J is TRBJ2-2, with 9 nucleotides matching TRBD1. Germline V gene lookup returns CDR1 SGHNT and CDR2 YYREEE (reference sequence). The CDR3 has 16 amino acids. V was pared by 0 bases and J by 6 bases, with 6 bases of the junction left unmatched. The CDR3 sequence: CASSLDRGRSSGELFF. In nucleotides, the CDR3 is TGTGCCAGCAGCTTGGACAGGGGGCGCAGCTCCGGGGAGCTGTTTTTT.

The chain links TRBV10-3 to TRBJ2-2; D perhaps matches TRBD1 (6 bases). This CDR3 is built from 18 residues. V was cut by 0 bases and J by 3 bases, with 17 bases left in between. The germline gives CDR1 ENHRY, CDR2 SYGVKD. The CDR3 region has the DNA TGTGCCATCAGTGAGTCTAAATTTGCAGGGGCCTACACCGGGGAGCTGTTTTTT. Translated, it gives CAISESKFAGAYTGELFF.

V gene TRBV3-1 (or the pseudogene TRBV3-2) combines with J gene TRBJ1-1, with unresolved D. V was cut by 1 base and J by 4 bases, with 10 bases left in between. Germline V gene lookup returns CDR1 LGHDT and CDR2 YNNKEL (reference sequence). This CDR3 comprises 14 residues. This CDR3 reads CASSQVPEGTEAFF. The CDR3 nucleotides read TGTGCCAGCAGCCAAGTGCCTGAGGGCACTGAAGCTTTCTTT.

V is TRBV6-5 and J is TRBJ2-2; 11 positions agree with TRBD2. The V segment lost 5 bases and the J segment 5 bases; nucleotides outside the gene matches: 4. Germline CDR1 is MNHEY and CDR2 is SVGAGI. The CDR3 runs 15 residues. The CDR3 sequence: CASSRLAGRTGELFF. CDR3 coding DNA: TGTGCCAGCAGTCGACTAGCGGGAAGGACCGGGGAGCTGTTTTTT.

This clone was detected only once. The chain has TRBV12-3 or TRBV12-4 and TRBJ2-3; D remains unclear. The CDR3 sequence is 12 residues long. The V end lost 6 bases, the J end lost 5 bases, and 9 bases lay between the germline ends. The chain's CDR3 is CASSPLRDTQYF. For the CDR3, the DNA is TGTGCCAGCAGCCCCTTGCGAGATACGCAGTATTTT.

V gene TRBV2 combines with J gene TRBJ2-3, with 7 bases aligning to TRBD1. Germline-derived CDR1 and CDR2 are SNHLY and FYNNEI. The CDR3 spans 13 residues. The V segment lost 6 bases and the J segment 5 bases; nucleotides outside the gene matches: 5. CDR3 amino acids: CASRETGVDTQYF. CDR3 bases: TGTGCCAGCAGGGAAACAGGGGTAGATACGCAGTATTTT.

This clone was counted between two and nine times. The chain carries TRBV18 and TRBJ2-1, with 11 bases matching TRBD2. With 8 bases clipped from V and 4 bases from J, the junction kept 4 bases outside the gene matches. The CDR3 totals 14 residues. The germline gives CDR1 KGHSH, CDR2 LQKENI. This chain's CDR3 is CASETSGTYNEQFF. CDR3 bases: TGTGCCAGCGAGACTAGCGGGACTTACAATGAGCAGTTCTTC.

This rearrangement joins TRBV4-1 to TRBJ1-4, with D uncertain. Between the trimmed V and J ends, which lost 4 bases and 7 bases, there was a span of 10 bases. There are 13 residues in the CDR3. The germline V gene has CDR1 MGHRA and CDR2 YSYEKL. The chain's CDR3 is CASSRRAAEKLFF. CDR3 sequence (DNA): TGCGCCAGCAGCCGCCGCGCGGCTGAAAAACTGTTTTTT.

V usage is TRBV6-6 and J usage is TRBJ2-7; maybe TRBD2 (7 bases). Trimming stripped 8 bases from V and 2 bases from J, with 19 bases between. The CDR3 has 15 residues. Germline CDR1 and CDR2: MNHNY and SVGAGI (reference sequence). The DNA for the CDR3 is TGTGCCAGCCGGGGGGCCGAGAGAAGCCCCTACGAGCAGTACTTC. This codes for CASRGAERSPYEQYF.

The sample holds a few counts of this clone. This chain uses TRBV19 with TRBJ2-7; D may be TRBD1 (6 bases). The CDR3 is 15 amino acids. The V gene's germline CDR1 is LNHDA and CDR2 SQIVND (reference sequence). Trimming removed 6 bases from V and 0 bases from J, with 15 bases in between. The CDR3 region has the DNA TGTGCCAGTAGCCGAGGGACACCGAGCTCCTACGAGCAGTACTTC. This translates into CASSRGTPSSYEQYF.

This chain links TRBV4-1 with TRBJ2-3, with TRBD2 matching 12 bases. Looked up from germline, CDR1 is MGHRA and CDR2 is YSYEKL. This CDR3 is 17 amino acids long. V shed 0 bases, J shed 6 bases, and the junction held 7 bases outside the gene matches. The CDR3 loop reads CASSQESRTSGVDTQYF. The CDR3, as DNA: TGCGCCAGCAGCCAAGAGAGTCGGACTAGCGGGGTTGATACGCAGTATTTT.

This chain joins TRBV11-3 and TRBJ1-1; a possible D gene is TRBD1 (5 bases). V lost 5 bases, J lost 1 base, and 8 bases lay in between. There are 13 residues in the CDR3. Per the germline V gene, CDR1 is SGHNT and CDR2 is YENEEA. The DNA for the CDR3 is TGTGCCAGCAGCCAGGGTAGGAACACTGAAGCTTTCTTT. This translates into CASSQGRNTEAFF.

The rearrangement uses TRBV7-9 and TRBJ1-2; unclear D gene. CDR3 length equals 13 residues. Germline CDR1 SEHNR, CDR2 FQNEAQ (reference sequence). The V gene lost 1 base and the J gene lost 6 bases, with 9 bases spanning the gap. The CDR3 is CASSLGVSDGYTF. CDR3 sequence (DNA): TGTGCCAGCAGCTTAGGAGTCTCGGATGGCTACACCTTC.

This chain connects TRBV11-2 to TRBJ1-6; D is undetermined. The germline CDR1 and CDR2 sequences are SGHAT and FQNNGV. The germline V and J ends were trimmed by 6 bases and 6 bases, with 15 bases remaining between them. The CDR3 runs 15 residues. CDR3 sequence: CASSTAGIRNSPLHF. CDR3 nucleotide sequence: TGTGCCAGCAGTACCGCGGGAATTCGTAATTCACCCCTCCACTTT.